Sequencing of this T cell receptor beta chain was carried out in a study of CD8 T cells in Susac syndrome. CDR3 size: 15 residues. The germline V gene encodes CDR1 KGHDR and CDR2 SFDVKD. V lost 12 bases and J 2 bases, leaving 21 bases between the germline ends. As controls, healthy donors matched for age and sex were used. Reverse transcription of roughly 0.45 to 1 ug RNA used random hexamers. TCRdb reprocessed the immunoSEQ multiplex PCR reads via MiXCR and lists one record per CDR3 protein. This sample yields 150,000 to 200,000 distinct CDR3 sequences, of which about 95% are seen a single time; 0.085% to 0.11% belongs to the top ten.

The clonotype originates from a human donor in good health. Sequenced input: CD4+ T cells from PBMCs. The gene calls are TRBV24-1 and TRBJ1-1, with D perhaps matching TRBD1 (5 bases). The CDR3: CASTGPSLFNTEAFF. In nucleotides, the CDR3 is TGTGCCTCCACGGGACCGAGTTTATTCAACACTGAAGCTTTCTTT.